These 13 T cell receptor beta chains were all obtained from the same sample, sequenced in a study of graft-versus-host responses after intestinal transplantation. The method was immunoSEQ multiplex PCR; TCRdb's version includes in-frame clones alone and lacks a portion of them. The sample carries about 86,000 clones, about 88% recorded once. These receptors are not linked to any known antigen. Sequences were derived from unstimulated CD4+ T cells sorted from spleen or lymph node cells, sampled before transplant. The source is a human donor who was the organ donor for an intestinal transplant.

This CDR3 reads CASGKSGETQYF. CDR3 bases: TGTGCTAGCGGAAAAAGCGGGGAGACCCAGTACTTC. The chain joins TRBV7-7 to TRBJ2-5; D possibly corresponds to TRBD2 (6 bases). Germline CDR1 is SSHAT and CDR2 is FNYEAQ (reference sequence). The CDR3 spans 12 residues.

The genes are TRBV6-5 and TRBJ2-7; 8 bases are a match to TRBD1. Trimming removed 8 bases from V and 3 bases from J; junction bases left unmatched: 6. Germline V gives CDR1 MNHEY, CDR2 SVGAGI. The CDR3 has 13 residues. This chain's CDR3 is CASRVTGGYEQYF. DNA for the CDR3: TGTGCCAGCCGGGTCACAGGGGGCTACGAGCAGTACTTC.

The rearrangement joins TRBV7-9 to TRBJ2-4, with D perhaps matching TRBD1 (6 bases). This CDR3 has 13 residues. The V and J ends lost 2 bases and 7 bases respectively, with 9 bases between them. Germline V gene lookup returns CDR1 SEHNR and CDR2 FQNEAQ (reference sequence). The CDR3 DNA sequence: TGTGCCAGCAGCTTAAGTCAGGGGAACATTCAGTACTTC. Translating it yields CASSLSQGNIQYF.

This chain joins TRBV19 and TRBJ1-5; 9 nucleotides match TRBD1. Germline CDR1 reads LNHDA; CDR2 reads SQIVND (reference sequence). The CDR3 runs 16 residues. Trimming removed 4 bases from V and 4 bases from J; junction bases left unmatched: 8. CDR3 DNA: TGTGCCAGTAGTACCGGGACAGGGTTCACGAATCAGCCCCAGCATTTT. It yields the protein CASSTGTGFTNQPQHF.

The chain employs TRBV5-1 and TRBJ1-1; possibly TRBD1 for D (5 bases). Per the germline V gene, CDR1 is SGHRS and CDR2 is YFSETQ. V lost 4 bases and J lost 7, with 8 bases in between. The CDR3 totals 11 residues. Here the CDR3 DNA reads TGCGCCAGCAGCCAGGACATTGAAGCTTTCTTT. Its translation: CASSQDIEAFF.

The genes are TRBV6-1 and TRBJ1-2; D gene uncertain. CDR1 and CDR2 (germline): MNHNS, SASEGT. V gave up 11 bases and J gave up 7 bases, with 20 bases separating them. There are 13 residues in the CDR3. CDR3 DNA sequence: TGTGCCGGAGGGAATCTGGGGTATAGTGGCTACACCTTC. It translates to CAGGNLGYSGYTF.

The genes are TRBV7-9 and TRBJ2-5, with D possibly TRBD1 on 5 matching bases. TRBJ2-7 matches the DNA end more closely, so the J call is doubtful. This CDR3 is 13 amino acids long. Germline lookup yields CDR1 SEHNR and CDR2 FQNEAQ (reference sequence). The CDR3 DNA reads TGTGCCAGCGGGGCAGGCATAACCTACGAGCAGTACTTC. The encoded protein is CASGAGITYEQYF.

This chain links TRBV15 with TRBJ1-4; unclear D gene. Germline V gives CDR1 LNHNV, CDR2 YYDKDF (reference sequence). V lost 8 bases, J lost 5 bases, and 12 bases lay in between. This CDR3 comprises 13 residues. This CDR3 reads CATVRDYNEKLFF. CDR3 nucleotide sequence: TGTGCCACCGTTCGGGATTACAATGAAAAACTGTTTTTT.

This chain connects TRBV6-1 to TRBJ2-1, with no clear D. Germline CDR1 reads MNHNS; CDR2 reads SASEGT. V shed 0 bases and J shed 0 bases, with 9 bases lying between them. CDR3 length: 16 amino acids. The CDR3 reads CASSEAHGRSYNEQFF. CDR3 DNA: TGTGCCAGCAGTGAAGCGCATGGGCGCTCCTACAATGAGCAGTTCTTC.

The chain uses TRBV2 and TRBJ1-4; a weak D match, TRBD1 (5 bases). V was cut by 5 bases and J by 7 bases, with 20 bases left in between. The CDR3 totals 16 residues. Germline CDR1 reads SNHLY; CDR2 reads FYNNEI. The CDR3 DNA is TGTGCCAGCAGTACAAACCCCGGGGGAATGGGTGAAAAACTGTTTTTT. Its protein is CASSTNPGGMGEKLFF. Filled out from reference TRBV2 and TRBJ1-4, the complete variable domain reads EPEVTQTPSHQVTQMGQEVILRCVPISNHLYFYWYRQILGQKVEFLVSFYNNEISEKSEIFDDQFSVERPDGSNFTLKIRSTKLEDSAMYFCASSTNPGGMGEKLFFGSGTQLSVL.

This clone came up a few times. V is TRBV5-6 and J is TRBJ1-1, with 10 bases fitting TRBD1. The J segment lost 10 bases and the V segment lost 4 bases, leaving 10 bases of the junction unmatched. Germline values: CDR1 SGHDT, CDR2 YYEEEE. The CDR3 sequence is 14 residues long. The CDR3 is CASSRERQGAGAFF. The CDR3 bases are TGTGCCAGCAGCCGCGAGAGACAGGGGGCGGGAGCTTTCTTT.

The rearrangement uses TRBV21-1 and TRBJ2-3; the D call TRBD1 from the table was never checked on the DNA. TRBV21-1 corresponds to a pseudogene. CDR3 length: 15 residues. The CDR3 DNA reads as TGTGCCAGCAGCAACAGGACAGGGGACACAGATACGCAGTATTTT. Protein sequence: CASSNRTGDTDTQYF.

The chain uses TRBV7-3 and TRBJ2-3; D is possibly TRBD1 (5 bases). This CDR3 contains 16 residues. Germline V gene data show CDR1 as SGHTA and CDR2 as FQGTGA. V was trimmed by 2 bases and J by 3 bases, leaving 15 bases between them. In nucleotides, the CDR3 is TGTGCCAGCAGCTTACAGGGAAGGGGCAGGACAGATACGCAGTATTTT. Translation gives CASSLQGRGRTDTQYF.